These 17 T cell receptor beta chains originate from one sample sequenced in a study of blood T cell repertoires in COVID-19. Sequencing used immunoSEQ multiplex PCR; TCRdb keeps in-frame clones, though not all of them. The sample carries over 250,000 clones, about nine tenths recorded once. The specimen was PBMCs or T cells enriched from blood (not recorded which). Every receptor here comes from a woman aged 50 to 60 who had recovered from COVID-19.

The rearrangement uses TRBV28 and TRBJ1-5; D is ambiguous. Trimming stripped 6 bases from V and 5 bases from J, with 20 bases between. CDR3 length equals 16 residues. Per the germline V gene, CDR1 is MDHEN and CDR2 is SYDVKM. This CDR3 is CASSSFQEGRHQPQHF. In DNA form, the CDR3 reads TGTGCCAGCAGCTCCTTCCAGGAGGGTAGGCATCAGCCCCAGCATTTT. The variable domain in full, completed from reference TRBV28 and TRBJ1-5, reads DVKVTQSSRYLVKRTGEKVFLECVQDMDHENMFWYRQDPGLGLRLIYFSYDVKMKEKGDIPEGYSVSREKKERFSLILESASTNQTSMYLCASSSFQEGRHQPQHFGDGTRLSIL.

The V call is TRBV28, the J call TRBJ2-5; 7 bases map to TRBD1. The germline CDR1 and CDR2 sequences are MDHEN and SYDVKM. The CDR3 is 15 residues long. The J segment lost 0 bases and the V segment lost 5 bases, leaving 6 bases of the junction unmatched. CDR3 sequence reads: CASSQGQLDQETQYF. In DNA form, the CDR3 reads TGTGCCAGCAGTCAGGGACAGCTAGACCAAGAGACCCAGTACTTC.

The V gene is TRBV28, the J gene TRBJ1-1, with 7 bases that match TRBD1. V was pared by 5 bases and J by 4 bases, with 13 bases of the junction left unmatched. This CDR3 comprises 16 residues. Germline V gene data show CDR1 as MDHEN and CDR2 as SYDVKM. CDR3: CASSPWGTDRSTEAFF. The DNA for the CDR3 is TGTGCCAGCAGTCCTTGGGGGACAGATCGCAGCACTGAAGCTTTCTTT.

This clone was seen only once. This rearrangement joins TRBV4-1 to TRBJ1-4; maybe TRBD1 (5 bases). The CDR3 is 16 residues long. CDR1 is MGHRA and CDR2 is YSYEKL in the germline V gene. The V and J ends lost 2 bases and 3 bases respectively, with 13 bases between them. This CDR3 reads CASSQKGASSNEKLFF. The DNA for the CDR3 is TGCGCCAGCAGCCAAAAAGGGGCGTCGTCTAATGAAAAACTGTTTTTT.

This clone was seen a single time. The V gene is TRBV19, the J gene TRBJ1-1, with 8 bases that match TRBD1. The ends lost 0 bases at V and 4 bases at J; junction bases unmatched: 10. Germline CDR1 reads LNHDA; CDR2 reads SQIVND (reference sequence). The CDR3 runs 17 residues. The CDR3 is CASSIEPGQVGFTEAFF. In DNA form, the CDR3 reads TGTGCCAGTAGTATAGAACCGGGACAGGTGGGTTTCACTGAAGCTTTCTTT.

CDR3 sequence: CASTTHSPGANVLTF. CDR3 bases: TGTGCCAGCACCACGCATAGTCCTGGGGCCAACGTCCTGACTTTC. The chain combines TRBV28 with TRBJ2-6; D call uncertain. CDR3 length: 15 amino acids. The germline gives CDR1 MDHEN, CDR2 SYDVKM. Trimming took off 7 bases at V and 2 bases at J, with 12 bases between the two ends.

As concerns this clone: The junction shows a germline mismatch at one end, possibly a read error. As DNA, the CDR3 is TGTGCCAGCAGCTTAGGTATGAGACAGCTCAACTTC. It encodes CASSLGMRQLNF. The rearrangement links TRBV7-2 to TRBJ1-2, with D perhaps TRBD1 (5 bases). The germline V gene has CDR1 SGHTA and CDR2 FQGNSA. The CDR3 is made up of 12 amino acids.

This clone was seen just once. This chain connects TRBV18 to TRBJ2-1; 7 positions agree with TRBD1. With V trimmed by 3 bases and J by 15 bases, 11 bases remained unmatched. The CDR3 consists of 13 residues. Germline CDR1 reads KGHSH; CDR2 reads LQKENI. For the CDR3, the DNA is TGTGCCAGCTCACCGGGTTCGACAGGGAAGGGGTTCTTC. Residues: CASSPGSTGKGFF.

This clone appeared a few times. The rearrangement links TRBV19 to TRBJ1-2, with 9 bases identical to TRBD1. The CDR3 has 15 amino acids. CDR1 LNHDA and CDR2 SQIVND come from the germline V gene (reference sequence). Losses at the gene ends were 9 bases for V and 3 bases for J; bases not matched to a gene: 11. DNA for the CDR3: TGTGCCAGCAGGGACAGGGAAGGGATTGACTATGGCTACACCTTC. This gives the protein CASRDREGIDYGYTF. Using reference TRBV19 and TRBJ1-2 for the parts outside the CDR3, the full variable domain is DGGITQSPKYLFRKEGQNVTLSCEQNLNHDAMYWYRQDPGQGLRLIYYSQIVNDFQKGDIAEGYSVSREKKESFPLTVTSAQKNPTAFYLCASRDREGIDYGYTFGSGTRLTVV.

CDR3 sequence: CASSLHRDRGVEQYF. In DNA form, the CDR3 reads TGTGCCAGTAGTCTCCACCGGGACAGGGGGGTCGAGCAGTACTTC. The V call is TRBV19, the J call TRBJ2-7, with 11 bases aligning to TRBD1. The CDR3 has 15 residues. V gave up 5 bases and J gave up 6 bases; unmatched junction bases: 9. CDR1 is LNHDA and CDR2 is SQIVND in the germline V gene (reference sequence).

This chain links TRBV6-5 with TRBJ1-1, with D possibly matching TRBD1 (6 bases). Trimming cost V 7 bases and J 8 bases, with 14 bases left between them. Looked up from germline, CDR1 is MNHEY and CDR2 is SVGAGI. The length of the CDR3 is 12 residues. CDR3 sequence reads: CASMPGRGEAFF. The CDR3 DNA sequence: TGTGCCAGCATGCCCGGGAGGGGGGAAGCTTTCTTT.

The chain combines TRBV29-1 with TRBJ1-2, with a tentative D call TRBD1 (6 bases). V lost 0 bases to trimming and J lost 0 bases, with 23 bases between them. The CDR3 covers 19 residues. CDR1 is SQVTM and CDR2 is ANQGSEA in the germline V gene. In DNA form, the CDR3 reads TGCAGCGTTGAAGATCTTTTCTTGCGGGGGCGAAGACCTAACTATGGCTACACCTTC. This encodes CSVEDLFLRGRRPNYGYTF.

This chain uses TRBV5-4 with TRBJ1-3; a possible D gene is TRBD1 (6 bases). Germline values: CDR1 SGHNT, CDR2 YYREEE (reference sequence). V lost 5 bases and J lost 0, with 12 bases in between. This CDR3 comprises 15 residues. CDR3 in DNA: TGTGCCAGCAGTCCGCAGGGGACCTCTGGAAACACCATATATTTT. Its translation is CASSPQGTSGNTIYF.

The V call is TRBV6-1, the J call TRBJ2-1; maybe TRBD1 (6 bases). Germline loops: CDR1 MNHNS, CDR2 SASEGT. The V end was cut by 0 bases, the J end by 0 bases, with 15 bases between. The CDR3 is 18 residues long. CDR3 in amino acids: CASSEAGRRGGSYNEQFF. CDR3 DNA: TGTGCCAGCAGTGAAGCTGGTAGGAGAGGGGGCTCCTACAATGAGCAGTTCTTC.

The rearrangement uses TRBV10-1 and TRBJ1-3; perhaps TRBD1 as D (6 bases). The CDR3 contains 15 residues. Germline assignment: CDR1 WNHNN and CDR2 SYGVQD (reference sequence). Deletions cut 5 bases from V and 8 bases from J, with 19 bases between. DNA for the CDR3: TGCGCCAGCAGTACAGGGACGTTGTCGGTGGACACCATATATTTT. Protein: CASSTGTLSVDTIYF.

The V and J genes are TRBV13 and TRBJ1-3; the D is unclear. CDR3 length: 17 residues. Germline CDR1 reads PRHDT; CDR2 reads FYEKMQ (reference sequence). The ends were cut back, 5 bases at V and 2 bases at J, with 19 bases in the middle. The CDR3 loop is CASSPTAERVPGNTIYF. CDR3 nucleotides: TGTGCCAGCAGCCCCACAGCGGAAAGGGTTCCTGGAAACACCATATATTTT. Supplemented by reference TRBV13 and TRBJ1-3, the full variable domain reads AAGVIQSPRHLIKEKRETATLKCYPIPRHDTVYWYQQGPGQDPQFLISFYEKMQSDKGSIPDRFSAQQFSDYHSELNMSSLELGDSALYFCASSPTAERVPGNTIYFGEGSWLTVV.

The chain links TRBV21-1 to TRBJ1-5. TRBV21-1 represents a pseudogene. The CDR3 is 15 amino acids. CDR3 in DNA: TGTGCCAGCAGCATCCTCGCCGGGGGGGTACAGCCCCAGCATTTT. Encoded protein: CASSILAGGVQPQHF.